This T cell receptor beta chain was recovered during a study of blood T cell repertoires in COVID-19. Whole-study context: COVID-19 samples collected from the United States, Italy and Spain covered acute and convalescent phases. Sample material is recorded as cDNA or gDNA derived from T cells, B-cell-depleted T cells, or PBMCs.

The CDR3 length is 12 residues. Germline assignment: CDR1 MNHEY and CDR2 SVGEGT. With V trimmed by 6 bases and J by 16 bases, 10 bases remained unmatched. The assay was immunoSEQ multiplex PCR, and TCRdb's table has in-frame clones only and misses some. The data contain over 120,000 clones, about 76% of them singletons. This clone showed up just a few times. V usage is TRBV6-2 or TRBV6-3 and J usage is TRBJ1-5; 9 bases match TRBD1. The TCR comes from a human donor in a cohort sampled during active COVID-19. Sequences were obtained from peripheral blood. The CDR3 is CASSRRQGGHHF. The DNA of the CDR3 is TGTGCCAGCAGCCGCAGACAGGGGGGCCATCATTTT.